This T cell receptor beta chain was observed in a study of T cell responses to AZD1222 COVID-19 vaccine. Study-wide context: Doses given second, at about 4 or about 12 weeks, were pooled. Study-level points and caveats: At 160-218 and 743-854, vaccine-associated CD4 TCRs were dominant, and they spanned spike. It was only after the peak T cell response that any repertoires were sampled.

TCRdb's copy holds only in-frame clones and misses some; the assay was immunoSEQ multiplex PCR. The sample carries about 92,000 clones, 70% to 90% recorded once. Trimming left V 8 bases short and J 2 bases short, with 19 bases between. The germline V gene has CDR1 MNHEY and CDR2 SVGAGI. The length of the CDR3 is 15 residues. As to this clone: As yet, its antigen is unknown.

The specimen was peripheral blood, collected on day 0 of AZD1222 vaccination. The chain links TRBV6-5 to TRBJ2-7; the D gene could be TRBD1 or TRBD2 (6 bases each). The receptor was derived from an adult in good health. CDR3 coding DNA: TGTGCCAGCTCCCTCCTAGGGGGGCCCGCCTACGAGCAGTACTTC. This codes for CASSLLGGPAYEQYF.